This T cell receptor (beta chain) was captured by sequencing in a study of blood T cells in healthy people across ages. About this clonotype itself: Its target is unknown.

With 2 bases removed from V and 9 bases from J, the gap between germline ends came to 14 bases. The CDR3 contains 14 residues. A sample-barcoded 5' primer and a J-beta primer mix were used in a second PCR of about 6 to 12 cycles. One entry per CDR3 protein, called by TCRdb with MiXCR from the 5' RACE reads. The table has roughly 1,500,000 distinct CDR3 sequences, about 43% seen once. Study-wide results and caveats: Per million T cells, TCR beta diversity dropped about linearly as age rose.

Sequenced sample: blood. The TCR was taken from a woman younger than 35 in good health. The chain is built from TRBV12-3 or TRBV12-4 and TRBJ2-1, with D possibly TRBD1 on 5 matching bases. The CDR3, as DNA: TGTGCCAGCAGTTTAATTCCGGCCGACAGTGAGCAGTTCTTC. Its translation: CASSLIPADSEQFF.